These 13 T cell receptor beta chains were sequenced from one sample in a study of blood T cell repertoires in COVID-19. TCRdb's table, derived via immunoSEQ multiplex PCR, lists solely in-frame clones and lacks some. The profile covers roughly 250,000 clones, with approximately 85% appearing a single time and 0.87% taken by the ten largest. Sequencing input: peripheral blood. The receptors were sampled from a human donor with COVID-19, enrolled during active disease. The donor label of this sample is uncertain.

This clone turned up a few times. The genes are TRBV28 and TRBJ1-1; TRBD1 might be the D (6 bases). Germline V gene lookup returns CDR1 MDHEN and CDR2 SYDVKM. The CDR3 spans 13 residues. V was cut by 3 bases and J by 7 bases, with 12 bases left in between. CDR3 loop: CASSLGGRVEAFF. DNA for the CDR3: TGTGCCAGCAGTTTGGGGGGGCGGGTTGAAGCTTTCTTT.

The V and J genes are TRBV6-5 and TRBJ2-4; TRBD2 matches at 7 bases. The CDR3 length is 14 residues. Germline V gives CDR1 MNHEY, CDR2 SVGAGI. V was clipped by 8 bases and J by 3 bases; unmatched bases: 7. The CDR3 here is CASSAGDDKNIQYF. CDR3 coding DNA: TGTGCCAGCTCTGCGGGAGACGACAAAAACATTCAGTACTTC.

The rearrangement uses TRBV19 and TRBJ1-5, with D tentatively TRBD1 (6 bases). Per germline, CDR1 LNHDA and CDR2 SQIVND (reference sequence). With 5 bases removed from V and 1 base from J, the gap between germline ends came to 21 bases. This CDR3 comprises 18 residues. This CDR3 reads CASSLFQRDTISNQPQHF. In DNA form, the CDR3 reads TGTGCCAGTAGTCTGTTCCAAAGGGACACTATAAGCAATCAGCCCCAGCATTTT.

V usage is TRBV5-6 and J usage is TRBJ2-2; D unclear. Germline CDR1 SGHDT, CDR2 YYEEEE. V lost 3 bases to trimming and J lost 0 bases, with 9 bases between them. CDR3 size: 15 residues. DNA of the CDR3: TGTGCCAGCAGCTCCATGACACCGAACACCGGGGAGCTGTTTTTT. It yields the protein CASSSMTPNTGELFF.

This rearrangement joins TRBV19 to TRBJ1-5; weak D call: TRBD1 (5 bases). V lost 5 bases to trimming and J lost 2 bases, with 16 bases between them. The germline gives CDR1 LNHDA, CDR2 SQIVND (reference sequence). This CDR3 comprises 16 residues. The CDR3 coding sequence is TGTGCCAGTAGTGCCCGCCACCGGGGGGGCAATCAGCCCCAGCATTTT. This translates into CASSARHRGGNQPQHF. The full variable domain, its missing parts supplied by reference TRBV19 and TRBJ1-5, is DGGITQSPKYLFRKEGQNVTLSCEQNLNHDAMYWYRQDPGQGLRLIYYSQIVNDFQKGDIAEGYSVSREKKESFPLTVTSAQKNPTAFYLCASSARHRGGNQPQHFGDGTRLSIL.

The rearrangement uses TRBV10-3 and TRBJ1-1, with a weak D call TRBD1 (5 bases). Germline V gives CDR1 ENHRY, CDR2 SYGVKD. There are 14 residues in the CDR3. V was clipped by 7 bases and J by 6 bases, with 18 bases between them. DNA of the CDR3: TGTGCCATCACAAGTGCGGGGGTAAAAGCTGAAGCTTTCTTT. Translated: CAITSAGVKAEAFF.

The rearrangement links TRBV4-3 to TRBJ2-7; no firm D call. V gave up 0 bases and J gave up 4 bases, with 10 bases separating them. Germline CDR1 and CDR2: LGHNA and YSLEER. The CDR3 consists of 14 residues. CDR3 in amino acids: CASSQDLRVYEQYF. Here the CDR3 DNA reads TGCGCCAGCAGCCAAGATCTTCGGGTTTACGAGCAGTACTTC.

Regarding this clone: The identical CDR3 is also encoded by other nucleotide sequences in the sample. This chain uses TRBV29-1 with TRBJ2-7; D gene unclear. The CDR3 has 11 amino acids. The V and J ends lost 1 base and 3 bases respectively, with 4 bases between them. From germline, CDR1 is SQVTM and CDR2 ANQGSEA. CDR3 region: CSVEASYEQYF. The CDR3 bases are TGCAGCGTTGAAGCCAGCTACGAGCAGTACTTC.

The chain joins TRBV3-1 (or the pseudogene TRBV3-2) to TRBJ1-6, with D perhaps TRBD1 (6 bases). The CDR3 runs 15 residues. Germline CDR1 and CDR2: LGHDT and YNNKEL (reference sequence). Trimming removed 1 base at V and 10 bases at J, with 14 bases between. The chain's CDR3 is CASSQAGGRESPLHF. The CDR3 coding sequence is TGTGCCAGCAGCCAAGCGGGGGGGCGGGAGTCACCCCTCCACTTT.

The chain links TRBV7-8 to TRBJ2-2; 10 bases line up with TRBD2. Germline CDR1 is SGHVS and CDR2 is FQNEAQ. J gave up 6 bases and V 5 bases, and 12 bases lay outside the gene matches. CDR3 length: 17 residues. This chain's CDR3 is CASSRGGLAGVAGELFF. The CDR3 nucleotides are TGTGCCAGCAGCCGGGGAGGTCTAGCGGGAGTGGCCGGGGAGCTGTTTTTT.

Only one count was recorded for this clone. V usage is TRBV28 and J usage is TRBJ1-2, with no clear D. Germline assignment: CDR1 MDHEN and CDR2 SYDVKM. This CDR3 spans 14 amino acids. V shed 5 bases and J shed 2 bases, with 12 bases lying between them. The CDR3 spells CASSTPHQNYGYTF. Written as DNA, the CDR3 is TGTGCCAGCAGTACCCCGCACCAGAACTATGGCTACACCTTC.

The chain couples TRBV18 to TRBJ1-1; tentatively, D is TRBD1 (6 bases). CDR1 is KGHSH and CDR2 is LQKENI in the germline V gene. The CDR3 has 14 amino acids. V shed 0 bases and J shed 7 bases, with 12 bases lying between them. CDR3 amino acids: CASSPPQGGFEAFF. CDR3 bases: TGTGCCAGCTCACCACCACAGGGCGGGTTTGAAGCTTTCTTT.

The genes are TRBV7-3 and TRBJ2-5; the match to TRBD1 covers 8 bases. CDR1 SGHTA and CDR2 FQGTGA come from the germline V gene. The CDR3 is made up of 13 amino acids. Trimming took 2 bases from V and 4 from J; bases not matched to a gene: 0. CDR3 nucleotide sequence: TGTGCCAGCAGCTTAGACAGGGGAGAGACCCAGTACTTC. As protein: CASSLDRGETQYF. Combining the CDR3 with reference TRBV7-3 and TRBJ2-5 gives the whole variable domain GAGVSQTPSNKVTEKGKYVELRCDPISGHTALYWYRQSLGQGPEFLIYFQGTGAADDSGLPNDRFFAVRPEGSVSTLKIQRTERGDSAVYLCASSLDRGETQYFGPGTRLLVL.